Here is one TCR beta chain with its context. This entry comes from a study of T cell changes during pregnancy in multiple sclerosis. This table comes from immunoSEQ multiplex PCR, and its TCRdb copy is limited to in-frame clones, with some not included. The profile shows 75,000 to 95,000 clones, 85% to 95% of them singletons. Germline V gene lookup returns CDR1 LNHDA and CDR2 SQIVND (reference sequence). Trimming removed 5 bases from V and 0 bases from J; junction bases left unmatched: 15. This CDR3 has 18 amino acids. This clonotype was sampled from a female donor with multiple sclerosis, enrolled in a pregnancy study. The sequencing used peripheral blood, collected before pregnancy. The genes are TRBV19 and TRBJ1-1; 7 bases are shared with TRBD1. CDR3 region: CASSSRRRGENLNTEAFF. DNA of the CDR3: TGTGCCAGTAGTTCTAGGCGCAGGGGGGAGAACTTGAACACTGAAGCTTTCTTT.